This T cell receptor beta chain was captured in a study of CD4 and CD8 cells across lung adenocarcinoma regions. Localized lung adenocarcinoma, a non-small cell lung cancer, affected the donors. The CDR3 totals 16 residues. CDR1 and CDR2 from the germline V gene are SGHRS and YFSETQ. TCRdb processed the PCR reads anew with MiXCR; each CDR3 protein has one entry. The data hold about 25,000 distinct CDR3 sequences, with 45% to 60% observed a single time. This sequence joins TRBV5-1 and TRBJ2-1; D unclear. The J call may be wrong; the DNA end is better matched by TRBJ2-6. The sequencing sample was made of CD4+ T cells from the center of a lung tumor. The receptor was isolated from a male donor with lung adenocarcinoma. The CD4 and CD8 labels of this study may be unreliable. In DNA form, the CDR3 reads TGCGCCAGCAGCTTGAACCCCGGGTTTGTGGCCAACGTCCTGACTTTC. Translated: CASSLNPGFVANVLTF.